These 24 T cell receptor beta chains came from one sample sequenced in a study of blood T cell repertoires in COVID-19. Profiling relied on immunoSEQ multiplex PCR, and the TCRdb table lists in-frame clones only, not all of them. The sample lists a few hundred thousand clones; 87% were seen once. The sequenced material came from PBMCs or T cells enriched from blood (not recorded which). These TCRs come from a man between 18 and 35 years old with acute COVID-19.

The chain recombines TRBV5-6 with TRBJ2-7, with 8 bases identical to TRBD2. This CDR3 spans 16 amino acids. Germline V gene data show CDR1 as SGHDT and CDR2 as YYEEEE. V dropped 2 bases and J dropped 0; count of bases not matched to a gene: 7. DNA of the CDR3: TGTGCCAGCAGCTTCCCCGGGGGGGACACCTCCTACGAGCAGTACTTC. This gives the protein CASSFPGGDTSYEQYF.

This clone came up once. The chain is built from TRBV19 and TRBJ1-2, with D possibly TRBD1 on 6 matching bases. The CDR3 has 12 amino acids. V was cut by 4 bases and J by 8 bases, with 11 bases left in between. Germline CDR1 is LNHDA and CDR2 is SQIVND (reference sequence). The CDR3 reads CASSNRVGGYTF. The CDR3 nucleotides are TGTGCCAGTAGTAACAGGGTTGGCGGCTACACCTTC.

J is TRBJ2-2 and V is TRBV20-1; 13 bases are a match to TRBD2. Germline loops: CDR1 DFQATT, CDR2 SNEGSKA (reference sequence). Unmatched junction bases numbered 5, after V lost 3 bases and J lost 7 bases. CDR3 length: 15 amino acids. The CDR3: CSASGLAGDHGELFF. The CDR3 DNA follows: TGCAGTGCTAGTGGACTAGCGGGAGATCACGGGGAGCTGTTTTTT.

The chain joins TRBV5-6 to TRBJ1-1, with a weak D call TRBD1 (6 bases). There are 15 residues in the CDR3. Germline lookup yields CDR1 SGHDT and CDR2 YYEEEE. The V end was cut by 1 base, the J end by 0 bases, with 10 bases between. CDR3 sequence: CASSLSRGMNTEAFF. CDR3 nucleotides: TGTGCCAGCAGCTTGAGCAGGGGAATGAACACTGAAGCTTTCTTT.

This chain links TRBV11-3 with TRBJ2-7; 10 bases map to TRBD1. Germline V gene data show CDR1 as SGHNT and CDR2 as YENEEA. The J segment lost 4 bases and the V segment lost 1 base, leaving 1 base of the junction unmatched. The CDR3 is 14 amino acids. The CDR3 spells CASSLGDRGYEQYF. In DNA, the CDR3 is TGTGCCAGCAGCTTAGGGGACAGGGGATACGAGCAGTACTTC. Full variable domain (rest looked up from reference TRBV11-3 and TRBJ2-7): EAGVVQSPRYKIIEKKQPVAFWCNPISGHNTLYWYLQNLGQGPELLIRYENEEAVDDSQLPKDRFSAERLKGVDSTLKIQPAELGDSAVYLCASSLGDRGYEQYFGPGTRLTVT.

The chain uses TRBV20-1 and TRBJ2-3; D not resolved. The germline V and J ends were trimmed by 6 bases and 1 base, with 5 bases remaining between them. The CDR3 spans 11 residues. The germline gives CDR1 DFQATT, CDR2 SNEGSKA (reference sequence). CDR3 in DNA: TGCAGTGCGGAGCGCACAGATACGCAGTATTTT. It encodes CSAERTDTQYF.

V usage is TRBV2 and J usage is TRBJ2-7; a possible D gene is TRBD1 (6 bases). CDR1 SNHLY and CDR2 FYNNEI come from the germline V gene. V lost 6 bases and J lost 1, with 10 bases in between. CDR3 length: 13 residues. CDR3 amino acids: CASRDSPSYEQYF. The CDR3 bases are TGTGCCAGCAGGGACAGTCCTTCCTACGAGCAGTACTTC.

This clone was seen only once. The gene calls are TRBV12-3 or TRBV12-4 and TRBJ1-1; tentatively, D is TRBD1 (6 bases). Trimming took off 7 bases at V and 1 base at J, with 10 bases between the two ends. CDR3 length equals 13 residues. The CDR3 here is CASNRQENTEAFF. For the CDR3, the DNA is TGTGCCAGCAACCGACAGGAGAACACTGAAGCTTTCTTT.

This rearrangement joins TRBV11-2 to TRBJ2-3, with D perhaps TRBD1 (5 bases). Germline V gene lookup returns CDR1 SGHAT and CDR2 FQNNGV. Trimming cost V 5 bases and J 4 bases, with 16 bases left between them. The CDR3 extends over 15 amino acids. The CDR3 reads CASSERGARADTQYF. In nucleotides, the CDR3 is TGTGCCAGCAGCGAGAGAGGAGCCAGGGCAGATACGCAGTATTTT.

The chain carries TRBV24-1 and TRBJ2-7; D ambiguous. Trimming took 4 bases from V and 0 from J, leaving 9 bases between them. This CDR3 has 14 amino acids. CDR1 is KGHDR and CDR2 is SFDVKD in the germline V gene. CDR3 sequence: CATSDSRFSYEQYF. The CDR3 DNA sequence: TGTGCCACCAGTGACAGCAGGTTCTCCTACGAGCAGTACTTC.

This chain's CDR3 is CASSEPGTSGGNEQFF. CDR3 bases: TGTGCCAGCAGTGAACCCGGGACTAGCGGGGGAAATGAGCAGTTCTTC. The V and J genes are TRBV6-1 and TRBJ2-1; 14 bases map to TRBD2. V gave up 2 bases and J gave up 7 bases; unmatched junction bases: 4. The CDR3 is made up of 16 amino acids. CDR1 and CDR2 from the germline V gene are MNHNS and SASEGT.

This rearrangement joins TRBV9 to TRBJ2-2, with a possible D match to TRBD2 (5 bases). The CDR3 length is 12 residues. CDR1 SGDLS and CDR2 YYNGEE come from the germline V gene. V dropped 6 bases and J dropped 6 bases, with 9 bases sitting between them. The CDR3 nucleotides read TGTGCCAGCACCCGGGGTCCCGGGGAGCTGTTTTTT. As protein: CASTRGPGELFF.

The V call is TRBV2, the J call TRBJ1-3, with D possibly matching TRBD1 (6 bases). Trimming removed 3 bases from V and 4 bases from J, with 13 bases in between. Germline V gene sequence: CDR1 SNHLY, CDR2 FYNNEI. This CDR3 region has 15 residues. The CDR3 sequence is CASSEGAGSGNTIYF. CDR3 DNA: TGTGCCAGCAGTGAGGGGGCAGGGTCGGGAAACACCATATATTTT.

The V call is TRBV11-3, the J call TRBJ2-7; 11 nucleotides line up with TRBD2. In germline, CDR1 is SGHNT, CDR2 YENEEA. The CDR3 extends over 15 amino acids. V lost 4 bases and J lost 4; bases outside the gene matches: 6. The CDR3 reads CASSSLAGDKYEQYF. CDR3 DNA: TGTGCCAGCAGCTCACTAGCGGGAGATAAATACGAGCAGTACTTC.

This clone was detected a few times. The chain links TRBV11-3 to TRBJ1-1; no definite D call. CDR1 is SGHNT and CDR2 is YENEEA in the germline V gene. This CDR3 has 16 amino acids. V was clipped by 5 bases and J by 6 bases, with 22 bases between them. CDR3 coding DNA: TGTGCCAGCAGCGCCCCGGGGATCCCTAGTCCCGCTGAAGCTTTCTTT. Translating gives CASSAPGIPSPAEAFF.

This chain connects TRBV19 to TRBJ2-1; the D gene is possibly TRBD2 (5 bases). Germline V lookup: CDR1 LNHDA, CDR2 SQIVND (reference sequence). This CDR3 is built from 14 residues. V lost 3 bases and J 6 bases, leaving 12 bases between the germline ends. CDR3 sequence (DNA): TGTGCCAGTAGTATGCCGAGGGATCCCAATGAGCAGTTCTTC. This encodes CASSMPRDPNEQFF.

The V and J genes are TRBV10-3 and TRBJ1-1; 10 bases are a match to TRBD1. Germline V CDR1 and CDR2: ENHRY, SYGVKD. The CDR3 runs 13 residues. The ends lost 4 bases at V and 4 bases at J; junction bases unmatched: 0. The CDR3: CAISGTGGTEAFF. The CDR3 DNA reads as TGTGCCATCAGTGGGACAGGGGGCACTGAAGCTTTCTTT.

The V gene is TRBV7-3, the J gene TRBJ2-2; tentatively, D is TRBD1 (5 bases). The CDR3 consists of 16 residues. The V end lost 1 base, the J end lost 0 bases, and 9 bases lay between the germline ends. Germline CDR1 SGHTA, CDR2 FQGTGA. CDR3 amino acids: CASSLKGPPNTGELFF. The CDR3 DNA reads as TGTGCCAGCAGCTTAAAGGGGCCTCCGAACACCGGGGAGCTGTTTTTT.

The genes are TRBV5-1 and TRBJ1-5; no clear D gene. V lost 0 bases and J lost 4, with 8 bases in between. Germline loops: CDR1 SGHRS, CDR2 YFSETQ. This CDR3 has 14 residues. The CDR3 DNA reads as TGCGCCAGCAGCTTGGACGCGGGTAATCAGCCCCAGCATTTT. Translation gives CASSLDAGNQPQHF.

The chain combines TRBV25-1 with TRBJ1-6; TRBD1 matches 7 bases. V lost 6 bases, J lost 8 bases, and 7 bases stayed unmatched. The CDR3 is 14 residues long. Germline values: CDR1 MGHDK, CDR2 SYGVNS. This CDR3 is CASRTTGLHSPLHF. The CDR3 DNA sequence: TGTGCCAGCAGGACGACAGGGCTGCATTCACCCCTCCACTTT.

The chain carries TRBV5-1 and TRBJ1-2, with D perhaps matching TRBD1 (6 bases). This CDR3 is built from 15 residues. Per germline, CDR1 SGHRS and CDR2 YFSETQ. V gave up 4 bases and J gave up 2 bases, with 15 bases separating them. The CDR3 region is CASSPGDSANYGYTF. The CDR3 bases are TGCGCCAGCAGCCCAGGGGATTCGGCAAACTATGGCTACACCTTC.

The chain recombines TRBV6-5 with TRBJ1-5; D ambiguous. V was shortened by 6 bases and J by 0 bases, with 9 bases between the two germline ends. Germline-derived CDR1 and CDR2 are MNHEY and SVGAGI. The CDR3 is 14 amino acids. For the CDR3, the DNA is TGTGCCAGCAGAGAGGGAGTTAGCAATCAGCCCCAGCATTTT. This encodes CASREGVSNQPQHF.

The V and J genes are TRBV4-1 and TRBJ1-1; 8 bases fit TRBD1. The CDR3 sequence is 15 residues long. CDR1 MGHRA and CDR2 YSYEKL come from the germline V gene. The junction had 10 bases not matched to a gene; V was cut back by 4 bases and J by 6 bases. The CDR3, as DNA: TGCGCCAGCAGCCCCTCCCAGGGGGCGGGAGCTGAAGCTTTCTTT. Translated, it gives CASSPSQGAGAEAFF.

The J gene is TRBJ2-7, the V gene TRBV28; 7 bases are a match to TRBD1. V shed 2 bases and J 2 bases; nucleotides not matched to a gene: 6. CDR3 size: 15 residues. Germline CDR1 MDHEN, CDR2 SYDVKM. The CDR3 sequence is CASSLGGQGAYEQYF. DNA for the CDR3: TGTGCCAGCAGTTTAGGCGGGCAGGGGGCCTACGAGCAGTACTTC.